This TCR beta chain was retrieved from a study of blood T cell repertoires in COVID-19. The overall study: Donors in the United States, Italy and Spain gave samples during acute or convalescent COVID-19. PBMCs, B-cell-depleted T cells, or T cells provided the cDNA or gDNA that made up the material.

Germline CDR1 reads LGHNT; CDR2 reads FRNRAP. The CDR3 is 15 amino acids. Deletions cut 0 bases from V and 3 bases from J, with 12 bases between. In the original workflow: Reference gene primer amplification in the assay estimated nucleated cell counts. Profiled with immunoSEQ multiplex PCR; TCRdb holds only in-frame clones, not every one. V and J calls and clone size are given by that table; D and trimming were obtained from the DNA. The sample yields over 120,000 clones, about 92% seen once. The chain carries TRBV12-5 and TRBJ2-7, with a tentative D call TRBD2 (6 bases). The sample was peripheral blood. The clonotype comes from a human donor in a cohort sampled during active COVID-19. The CDR3 protein is CASGLVRELFYEQYF. DNA of the CDR3: TGTGCTAGTGGTTTGGTACGGGAGTTATTCTACGAGCAGTACTTC.